This TCR beta chain was captured in a study of CD8 T cells in ankylosing spondylitis. This CDR3 has 17 amino acids. J gave up 2 bases and V 6 bases, and 11 bases lay outside the gene matches. Germline values: CDR1 MNHEY, CDR2 SVGAGI. This clonotype occurred a few times. Its antigen is unidentified. Study-level findings and limits: Significant enrichment of disease-linked clones was reportedly seen in matched ankylosing spondylitis synovial fluid. One TCR beta motif, made up of under ten highly homologous variants, appeared characteristic of ankylosing spondylitis blood.

By quantitative 5'-RACE with molecular barcodes, the TCR beta libraries were made. TCRdb re-analysed the 5' RACE reads in MiXCR, keeping a single row per CDR3 protein. Altogether roughly 230,000 distinct CDR3 sequences are present, over 15% being singletons, with the ten largest covering about a third. The source material was blood, either unsorted or a sorted T cell fraction (not recorded which). The sequence came from a male donor with ankylosing spondylitis or in good health (not recorded which). The chain links TRBV6-5 to TRBJ2-5; 11 bases fit TRBD2. As DNA, the CDR3 is TGTGCCAGCAGATCCTCGTGGGGACTAGCGGATCAAGAGACCCAGTACTTC. Its translation is CASRSSWGLADQETQYF.